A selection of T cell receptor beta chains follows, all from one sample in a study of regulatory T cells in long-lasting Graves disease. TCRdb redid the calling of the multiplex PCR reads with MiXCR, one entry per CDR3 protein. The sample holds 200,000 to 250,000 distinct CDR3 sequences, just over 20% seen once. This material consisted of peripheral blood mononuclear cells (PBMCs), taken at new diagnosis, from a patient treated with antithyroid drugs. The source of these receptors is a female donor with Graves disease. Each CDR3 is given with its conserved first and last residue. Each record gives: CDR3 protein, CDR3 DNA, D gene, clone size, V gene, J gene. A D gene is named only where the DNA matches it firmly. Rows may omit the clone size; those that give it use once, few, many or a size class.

CDR3: CASRPRRGTEALF; DNA: TGCGCCAGCAGACCCAGACGAGGAACTGAAGCTCTCTTT; D: .; size: few; V: TRBV5-1; J: TRBJ1-1
CDR3: CASSLEGIENIQYF; DNA: TGTGCCAGCAGCTTGGAAGGGATAGAGAACATTCAGTACTTC; D: .; size: few; V: TRBV5-5; J: TRBJ2-4
CDR3: CAISESTTPGELFF; DNA: TGTGCCATCAGTGAGTCGACTACCCCCGGGGAGCTGTTTTTT; D: .; size: many; V: TRBV10-3; J: TRBJ2-2
CDR3: CASSRTGNYGYTF; DNA: TGTGCCAGCAGCAGGACAGGGAACTATGGCTACACCTTC; D: TRBD1; size: many; V: TRBV5-5; J: TRBJ1-2
CDR3: CASNPGLVVNEQFF; DNA: TGTGCCAGCAACCCGGGACTAGTTGTCAATGAGCAGTTCTTC; D: TRBD2; size: few; V: TRBV6-1; J: TRBJ2-1
CDR3: CSARDSTTRRMQPQHF; DNA: TGCAGTGCTAGAGATAGTACGACCAGGCGGATGCAGCCCCAGCATTTT; D: .; size: many; V: TRBV20-1; J: TRBJ1-5
CDR3: CASSPGTTQETQYF; DNA: TGTGCCAGCAGTCCCGGGACGACGCAAGAGACCCAGTACTTC; D: .; size: .; V: TRBV11-2; J: TRBJ2-5
CDR3: CASSSRLAGGPTSGETQYF; DNA: TGTGCCAGCAGCTCGAGACTAGCGGGAGGACCTACATCCGGAGAGACCCAGTACTTC; D: TRBD2; size: .; V: TRBV11-2; J: TRBJ2-5
CDR3: CASSERQTNYGYTF; DNA: TGTGCCAGCAGCGAAAGACAGACCAACTATGGCTACACCTTC; D: .; size: many; V: TRBV5-5; J: TRBJ1-2
CDR3: CASAGTDGGYTF; DNA: TGTGCCAGCGCCGGGACAGACGGTGGCTACACCTTC; D: TRBD1; size: many; V: TRBV12-3/TRBV12-4; J: TRBJ1-2
CDR3: CATHRGRSTDTQYF; DNA: TGTGCCACGCACCGGGGGCGAAGCACAGATACGCAGTATTTT; D: .; size: few; V: TRBV18; J: TRBJ2-3
CDR3: CASSQGQGGVGYTF; DNA: TGTGCCAGCAGCCAGGGACAGGGAGGGGTAGGCTACACCTTC; D: TRBD1; size: .; V: TRBV4-2; J: TRBJ1-2
CDR3: CASSETGANQPQHF; DNA: TGTGCCAGCAGTGAAACAGGGGCCAATCAGCCCCAGCATTTT; D: TRBD1; size: many; V: TRBV6-1; J: TRBJ1-5
CDR3: CASSLSLLNSPLHF; DNA: TGTGCCAGCAGCTTATCTCTCCTTAATTCACCCCTCCACTTT; D: .; size: many; V: TRBV11-1; J: TRBJ1-6
CDR3: CASSPTSTNTGELFF; DNA: TGTGCCAGCAGCCCGACTAGCACGAACACCGGGGAGCTGTTTTTT; D: TRBD2; size: many; V: TRBV6-1; J: TRBJ2-2
CDR3: CASSELGLVAYNEQFF; DNA: TGTGCCAGCAGTGAATTAGGGTTAGTGGCTTACAATGAGCAGTTCTTC; D: .; size: .; V: TRBV6-1; J: TRBJ2-1
CDR3: CASSQVVAAFSGYTF; DNA: TGCGCCAGCAGCCAAGTTGTGGCAGCTTTCAGTGGCTACACCTTC; D: .; size: many; V: TRBV4-3; J: TRBJ1-2
CDR3: CSAMGLAGGTGELFF; DNA: TGCAGCGCCATGGGACTAGCGGGGGGGACCGGGGAGCTGTTTTTT; D: TRBD2; size: many; V: TRBV29-1; J: TRBJ2-2
CDR3: CASRPLRGPTEANYGYTF; DNA: TGTGCCAGCAGACCTCTAAGAGGGCCGACGGAAGCTAACTATGGCTACACCTTC; D: .; size: many; V: TRBV11-2; J: TRBJ1-2
CDR3: CASRTTSGSSPDTQYF; DNA: TGTGCCAGCAGGACGACTAGCGGGAGCAGCCCAGATACGCAGTATTTT; D: TRBD2; size: many; V: TRBV12-3/TRBV12-4; J: TRBJ2-3
CDR3: CASSELYEQYF; DNA: TGTGCCAGCAGTGAACTCTACGAGCAGTACTTC; D: .; size: many; V: TRBV2; J: TRBJ2-7